This TCR beta chain is from a study of beta chain features in type 1 diabetes. The entirety of the isolated RNA underwent reverse transcription, so expressed TCRB transcripts were sequenced. Sequencing was performed with immunoSEQ multiplex PCR; in TCRdb, only in-frame clones are kept and a portion is missing. The profile shows 850,000 to 900,000 clones, roughly a sixth of them singletons. Sequenced material: naive CD4+ T cells from blood. The clonotype comes from a woman aged 18-29 years in good health.

The CDR3 here is CASSLGPLVGHF. The CDR3 DNA is TGTGCCAGCAGTTTGGGACCGCTGGTAGGGCATTTT. The genes are TRBV28 and TRBJ1-5, with D possibly TRBD1 on 5 matching bases. The V end lost 3 bases, the J end lost 15 bases, and 15 bases lay between the germline ends. Germline values: CDR1 MDHEN, CDR2 SYDVKM. This CDR3 comprises 12 residues.